The clone carrying this T cell receptor (beta chain) was observed once. The source of the sample is a study of blood T cell repertoires in COVID-19. TCRdb's copy holds only in-frame clones and misses some; the assay was immunoSEQ multiplex PCR. Here the sample spans roughly 250,000 clones, roughly 90% being singletons. V lost 8 bases and J 7 bases, leaving 12 bases between the germline ends. The CDR3 covers 12 residues. Germline V gene sequence: CDR1 SNHLY, CDR2 FYNNEI. Cohort assignment relied on participant-reported clinical history. The clonotype comes from a woman in her 50s who had recovered from COVID-19. The J gene is TRBJ2-1, the V gene TRBV2; weak D call: TRBD1 (6 bases). Sequenced sample: PBMCs or T cells enriched from blood (not recorded which). The CDR3 loop reads CASGQGWNEQFF. For the CDR3, the DNA is TGTGCCAGCGGTCAGGGGTGGAATGAGCAGTTCTTC.